A single sample is the source of the 21 T cell receptor beta chains below, sequenced in a study of shared clonotypes between healthy human individuals. Here immunoSEQ multiplex PCR was the method, and the copy in TCRdb shows in-frame clones only, minus some. This sample carries some 2,500,000 clones, 85% to 95% of them seen once, and the ten largest clones take roughly 0.34%. Sequences were obtained from naive CD4+ T cells from PBMCs. Subset meaning: CD45RA+ positively selected. The receptors were gathered from a man between 18 and 29 years old in good health. Some clones in this sample may be carry-over from other donors' samples.

This rearrangement joins TRBV11-2 to TRBJ2-2; unclear D gene. Trimming removed 3 bases at V and 3 bases at J, with 8 bases between. Germline loops: CDR1 SGHAT, CDR2 FQNNGV. This CDR3 comprises 14 residues. CDR3 sequence (DNA): TGTGCCAGCAGCTTCCGCAGAGACACCGGGGAGCTGTTTTTT. It is translated as CASSFRRDTGELFF.

The rearrangement links TRBV19 to TRBJ2-3; 9 positions agree with TRBD1. V lost 1 base, J lost 7 bases, and 6 bases stayed unmatched. Germline-derived CDR1 and CDR2 are LNHDA and SQIVND (reference sequence). The CDR3 is made up of 15 amino acids. Here the CDR3 reads CASSIGGTGPNTQYF. CDR3 sequence (DNA): TGTGCCAGTAGTATAGGTGGGACAGGGCCCAATACGCAGTATTTT.

The rearrangement joins TRBV5-6 to TRBJ2-6; D is unclear. The CDR3 consists of 15 residues. Germline-derived CDR1 and CDR2 are SGHDT and YYEEEE. The ends were cut back, 4 bases at V and 0 bases at J, with 8 bases in the middle. The DNA for the CDR3 is TGTGCCAGCAGCACCCGCCGCTCTGGGGCCAACGTCCTGACTTTC. This codes for CASSTRRSGANVLTF.

CDR3 DNA: TGTGCCAGCAGCCCCAGCGGAGGGCGGGAGTTAAACGAGCAGTACTTC. Amino acid sequence: CASSPSGGRELNEQYF. The rearrangement joins TRBV9 to TRBJ2-7; 7 bases map to TRBD2. The CDR3 is 16 amino acids. Per the germline V gene, CDR1 is SGDLS and CDR2 is YYNGEE. The ends lost 4 bases at V and 5 bases at J; junction bases unmatched: 15.

This clone has just one count. The rearrangement links TRBV19 to TRBJ2-7; D call uncertain. V was cut by 3 bases and J by 3 bases, with 12 bases left in between. The V gene's germline CDR1 is LNHDA and CDR2 SQIVND (reference sequence). The CDR3 runs to 14 residues. CDR3 in amino acids: CASSMSATDYEQYF. The CDR3, as DNA: TGTGCCAGTAGTATGTCGGCTACCGACTACGAGCAGTACTTC.

This clone was recorded only once. The chain employs TRBV7-3 and TRBJ1-1; no reliable D call. Deletions cut 5 bases from V and 5 bases from J, with 21 bases between. The germline V gene has CDR1 SGHTA and CDR2 FQGTGA. CDR3 length: 16 amino acids. CDR3 sequence: CASSPLGTPPGTEAFF. The CDR3 DNA reads as TGTGCCAGCAGCCCCCTTGGAACTCCCCCGGGTACTGAAGCTTTCTTT.

V gene TRBV2 combines with J gene TRBJ2-3, with 10 bases that match TRBD2. This CDR3 has 16 amino acids. Germline assignment: CDR1 SNHLY and CDR2 FYNNEI. Trimming at V came to 3 bases and at J to 6 bases, leaving 9 bases not matched to a gene. CDR3 protein: CASSDPAGGLADTQYF. For the CDR3, the DNA is TGTGCCAGCAGTGATCCAGCGGGAGGGTTGGCCGATACGCAGTATTTT.

In this sample, this clone turned up a few times. CDR3 loop: CAWSGRGLRTEAFF. The CDR3 nucleotides are TGTGCCTGGAGCGGTAGGGGGCTGAGGACTGAAGCTTTCTTT. The rearrangement joins TRBV30 to TRBJ1-1; TRBD1 matches at 7 bases. V lost 3 bases and J lost 5; bases outside the gene matches: 9. The germline V gene encodes CDR1 GTSNPN and CDR2 SVGIG (reference sequence). This CDR3 is 14 amino acids long.

Worth noting for this clone: The same CDR3 is also encoded by other DNA sequences in this sample. The chain has TRBV14 and TRBJ2-5; D is unresolved. The V gene lost 0 bases and the J gene lost 4 bases, with 9 bases spanning the gap. The CDR3 spans 14 residues. Germline V gene data show CDR1 as SGHDN and CDR2 as FVKESK. CDR3 amino acids: CASSQDRSRETQYF. The DNA of the CDR3 is TGTGCCAGCAGCCAAGACAGGTCGAGAGAGACCCAGTACTTC. The full variable domain, its missing parts supplied by reference TRBV14 and TRBJ2-5, is EAGVTQFPSHSVIEKGQTVTLRCDPISGHDNLYWYRRVMGKEIKFLLHFVKESKQDESGMPNNRFLAERTGGTYSTLKVQPAELEDSGVYFCASSQDRSRETQYFGPGTRLLVL.

J is TRBJ2-7 and V is TRBV7-2; TRBD2 might be the D (6 bases). This CDR3 contains 13 residues. The germline V and J ends were trimmed by 5 bases and 4 bases, with 12 bases remaining between them. Germline V gene sequence: CDR1 SGHTA, CDR2 FQGNSA. The DNA of the CDR3 is TGTGCCAGCAGCACGGGTCGGGAGTACGAGCAGTACTTC. Protein: CASSTGREYEQYF.

The chain joins TRBV6-5 to TRBJ1-2; 7 positions agree with TRBD1. V lost 2 bases and J lost 4; bases outside the gene matches: 4. Germline V lookup: CDR1 MNHEY, CDR2 SVGAGI. The CDR3 has 14 amino acids. CDR3 protein: CASSYVGQSYGYTF. Here the CDR3 DNA reads TGTGCCAGCAGTTACGTGGGACAGAGCTATGGCTACACCTTC.

The rearrangement joins TRBV6-5 to TRBJ2-5; D tentatively reads TRBD1 or TRBD2 (5 bases each). The V gene's germline CDR1 is MNHEY and CDR2 SVGAGI. The V gene lost 6 bases and the J gene lost 5 bases, with 7 bases spanning the gap. The CDR3 is made up of 11 amino acids. DNA of the CDR3: TGTGCCAGCAGCTGGGGGGAGACCCAGTACTTC. This encodes CASSWGETQYF.

The V call is TRBV27, the J call TRBJ2-5; D might be TRBD1 (6 bases). Trimming removed 11 bases from V and 0 bases from J, with 13 bases in between. Germline V gene sequence: CDR1 MNHEY, CDR2 SMNVEV (reference sequence). This CDR3 has 13 amino acids. The CDR3 bases are TGTGCCTCCCGGGGACACCACCAAGAGACCCAGTACTTC. Amino acids: CASRGHHQETQYF.

The chain carries TRBV18 and TRBJ2-1; D may correspond to TRBD1 or TRBD2 (5 bases each). V dropped 0 bases and J dropped 9 bases, with 15 bases sitting between them. The CDR3 has 15 amino acids. The germline V gene has CDR1 KGHSH and CDR2 LQKENI. CDR3 DNA: TGTGCCAGCTCACCACCGACTAAGCGTGGGGGTGAGCAGTTCTTC. Translation: CASSPPTKRGGEQFF.

The genes are TRBV5-4 and TRBJ1-3, with unresolved D. The V gene's germline CDR1 is SGHNT and CDR2 YYREEE (reference sequence). The CDR3 runs 18 residues. Trimming took off 4 bases at V and 0 bases at J, with 20 bases between the two ends. The CDR3 region has the DNA TGTGCCAGCAGCGCTCCGGCCCACAGTCCACTCTCTGGAAACACCATATATTTT. Protein sequence: CASSAPAHSPLSGNTIYF.

The chain joins TRBV28 to TRBJ1-2; TRBD1 matches at 7 bases. V shed 5 bases, J shed 4 bases, and the junction held 10 bases outside the gene matches. The CDR3 length is 15 residues. Looked up from germline, CDR1 is MDHEN and CDR2 is SYDVKM. The CDR3 sequence: CASSTGAGAFYGYTF. Here the CDR3 DNA reads TGTGCCAGCAGTACAGGGGCCGGAGCCTTCTATGGCTACACCTTC.

This rearrangement joins TRBV6-6 to TRBJ2-7, with TRBD1 matching 8 bases. V shed 7 bases and J 3 bases; nucleotides not matched to a gene: 5. Germline assignment: CDR1 MNHNY and CDR2 SVGAGI (reference sequence). This CDR3 is 13 amino acids long. The CDR3 is CASTKTGGYEQYF. The DNA for the CDR3 is TGTGCCAGCACCAAAACAGGGGGCTACGAGCAGTACTTC.

This clone has a single count. This CDR3 is also generated by other DNA sequences in the sample. The J gene is TRBJ1-1, the V gene TRBV30, with D unresolved. The V end lost 3 bases, the J end lost 1 base, and 9 bases lay between the germline ends. This CDR3 comprises 13 residues. CDR1 GTSNPN and CDR2 SVGIG come from the germline V gene (reference sequence). CDR3: CAWSLQRNTEAFF. The CDR3 DNA is TGTGCCTGGAGCTTACAGAGGAACACTGAAGCTTTCTTT.

V is TRBV5-5 and J is TRBJ1-1; 7 bases are shared with TRBD1. The CDR3 spans 14 residues. The germline gives CDR1 SGHKS, CDR2 YYEKEE (reference sequence). V gave up 4 bases and J gave up 2 bases; unmatched junction bases: 5. This CDR3 reads CASSNGQDNTEAFF. CDR3 nucleotides: TGTGCCAGCAGCAACGGACAGGATAACACTGAAGCTTTCTTT. Full variable domain (outside the CDR3, taken from reference TRBV5-5 and TRBJ1-1): DAGVTQSPTHLIKTRGQQVTLRCSPISGHKSVSWYQQVLGQGPQFIFQYYEKEERGRGNFPDRFSARQFPNYSSELNVNALLLGDSALYLCASSNGQDNTEAFFGQGTRLTVV.

This chain connects TRBV7-2 to TRBJ2-5; D gene ambiguous. Germline CDR1 and CDR2: SGHTA and FQGNSA. This CDR3 has 16 amino acids. Trimming shortened V by 2 bases and J by 0 bases, and 13 bases separated the two germline ends. The CDR3 region has the DNA TGTGCCAGCAGCTTATCACAGACCTTGTACCAAGAGACCCAGTACTTC. Translating gives CASSLSQTLYQETQYF.

The count of this clone is one. This chain links TRBV5-5 with TRBJ1-4; D unresolved. The CDR3 runs to 14 residues. CDR1 and CDR2 (germline): SGHKS, YYEKEE (reference sequence). Deletions cut 0 bases from V and 4 bases from J, with 7 bases between. CDR3 loop: CASSLGRLNEKLFF. CDR3 nucleotides: TGTGCCAGCAGCTTGGGACGGCTTAATGAAAAACTGTTTTTT.